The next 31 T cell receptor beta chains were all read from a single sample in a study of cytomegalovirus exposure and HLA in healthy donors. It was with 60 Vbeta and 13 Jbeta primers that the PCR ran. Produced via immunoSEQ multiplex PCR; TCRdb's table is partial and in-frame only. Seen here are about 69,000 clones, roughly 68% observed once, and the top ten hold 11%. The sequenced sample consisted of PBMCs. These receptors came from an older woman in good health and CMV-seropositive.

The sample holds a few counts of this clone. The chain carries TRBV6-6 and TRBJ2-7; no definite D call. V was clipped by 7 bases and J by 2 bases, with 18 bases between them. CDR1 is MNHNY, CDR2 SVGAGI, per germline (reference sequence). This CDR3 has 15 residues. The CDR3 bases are TGTGCCAGCACCCCTCCGGCAGGCCAAGCCTACGAGCAGTACTTC. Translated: CASTPPAGQAYEQYF.

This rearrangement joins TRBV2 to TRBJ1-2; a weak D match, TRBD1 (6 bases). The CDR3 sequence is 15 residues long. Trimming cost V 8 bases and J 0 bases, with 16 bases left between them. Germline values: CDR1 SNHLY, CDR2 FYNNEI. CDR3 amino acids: CASQGEGDPNYGYTF. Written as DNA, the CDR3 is TGTGCCAGCCAGGGTGAGGGGGACCCTAACTATGGCTACACCTTC.

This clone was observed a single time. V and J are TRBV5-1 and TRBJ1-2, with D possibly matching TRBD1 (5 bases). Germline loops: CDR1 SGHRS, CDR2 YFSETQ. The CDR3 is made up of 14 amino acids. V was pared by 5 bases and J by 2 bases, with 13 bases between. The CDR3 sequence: CASRPDRVNYGYTF. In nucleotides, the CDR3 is TGCGCCAGCAGACCTGACAGAGTAAACTATGGCTACACCTTC.

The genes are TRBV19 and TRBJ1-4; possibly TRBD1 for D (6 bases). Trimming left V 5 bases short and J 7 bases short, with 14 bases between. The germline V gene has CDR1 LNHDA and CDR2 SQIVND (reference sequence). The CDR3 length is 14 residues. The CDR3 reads CASSVDSSSEKLFF. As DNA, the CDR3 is TGTGCCAGTAGTGTGGACAGTTCCAGTGAAAAACTGTTTTTT.

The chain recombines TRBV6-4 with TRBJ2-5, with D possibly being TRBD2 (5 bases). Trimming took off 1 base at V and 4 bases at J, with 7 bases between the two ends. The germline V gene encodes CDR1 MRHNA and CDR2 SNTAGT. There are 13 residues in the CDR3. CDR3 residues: CASSDWAGETQYF. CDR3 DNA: TGTGCCAGCAGTGACTGGGCGGGAGAGACCCAGTACTTC.

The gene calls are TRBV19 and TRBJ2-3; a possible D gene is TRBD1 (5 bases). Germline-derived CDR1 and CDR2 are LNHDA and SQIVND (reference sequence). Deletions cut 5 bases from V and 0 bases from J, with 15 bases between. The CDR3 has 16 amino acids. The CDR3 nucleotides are TGTGCCAGTAGTGGATCCCCTGGGGCAAGCACAGATACGCAGTATTTT. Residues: CASSGSPGASTDTQYF.

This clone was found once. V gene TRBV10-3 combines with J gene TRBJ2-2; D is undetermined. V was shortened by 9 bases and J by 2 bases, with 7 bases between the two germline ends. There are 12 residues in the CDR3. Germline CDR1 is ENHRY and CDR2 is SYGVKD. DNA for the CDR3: TGTGCCATTTCAGGAAACACCGGGGAGCTGTTTTTT. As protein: CAISGNTGELFF.

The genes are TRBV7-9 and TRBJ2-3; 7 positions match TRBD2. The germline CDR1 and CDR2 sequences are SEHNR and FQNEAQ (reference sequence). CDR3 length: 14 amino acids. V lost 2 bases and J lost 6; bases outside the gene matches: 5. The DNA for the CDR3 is TGTGCCAGCAGCTTATCTAGCGGTGCGGATACGCAGTATTTT. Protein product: CASSLSSGADTQYF. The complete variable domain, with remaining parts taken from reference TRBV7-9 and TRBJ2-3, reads DTGVSQNPRHKITKRGQNVTFRCDPISEHNRLYWYRQTLGQGPEFLTYFQNEAQLEKSRLLSDRFSAERPKGSFSTLEIQRTEQGDSAMYLCASSLSSGADTQYFGPGTRLTVL.

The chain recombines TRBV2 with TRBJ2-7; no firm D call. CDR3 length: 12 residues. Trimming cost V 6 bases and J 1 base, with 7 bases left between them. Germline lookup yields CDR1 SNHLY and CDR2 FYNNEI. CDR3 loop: CASRGGSYEQYF. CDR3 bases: TGTGCCAGCAGAGGCGGATCCTACGAGCAGTACTTC.

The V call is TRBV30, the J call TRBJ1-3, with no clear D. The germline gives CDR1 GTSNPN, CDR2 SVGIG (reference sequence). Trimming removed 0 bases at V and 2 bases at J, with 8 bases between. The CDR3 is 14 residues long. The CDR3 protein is CAWSVGVAGNTIYF. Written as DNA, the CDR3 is TGTGCCTGGAGTGTAGGAGTGGCTGGAAACACCATATATTTT.

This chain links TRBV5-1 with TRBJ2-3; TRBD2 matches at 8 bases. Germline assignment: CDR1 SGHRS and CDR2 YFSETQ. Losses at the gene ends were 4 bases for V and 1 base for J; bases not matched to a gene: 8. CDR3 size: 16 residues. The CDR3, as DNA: TGCGCCAGCAGCGTGGGTTCAGCGGGGGGCACAGATACGCAGTATTTT. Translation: CASSVGSAGGTDTQYF. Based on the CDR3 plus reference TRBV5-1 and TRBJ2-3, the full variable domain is KAGVTQTPRYLIKTRGQQVTLSCSPISGHRSVSWYQQTPGQGLQFLFEYFSETQRNKGNFPGRFSGRQFSNSRSEMNVSTLELGDSALYLCASSVGSAGGTDTQYFGPGTRLTVL.

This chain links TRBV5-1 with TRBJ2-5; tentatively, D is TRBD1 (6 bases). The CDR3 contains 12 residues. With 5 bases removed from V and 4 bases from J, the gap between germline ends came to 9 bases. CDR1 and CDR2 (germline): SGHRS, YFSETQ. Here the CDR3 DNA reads TGCGCCAGCAGACAGGGCGTAGAGACCCAGTACTTC. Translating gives CASRQGVETQYF.

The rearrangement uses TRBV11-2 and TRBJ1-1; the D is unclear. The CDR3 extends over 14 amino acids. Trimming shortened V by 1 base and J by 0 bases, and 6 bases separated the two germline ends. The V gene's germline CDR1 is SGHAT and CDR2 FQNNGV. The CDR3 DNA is TGTGCCAGCAGCTTAGTACGGTTGAACACTGAAGCTTTCTTT. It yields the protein CASSLVRLNTEAFF.

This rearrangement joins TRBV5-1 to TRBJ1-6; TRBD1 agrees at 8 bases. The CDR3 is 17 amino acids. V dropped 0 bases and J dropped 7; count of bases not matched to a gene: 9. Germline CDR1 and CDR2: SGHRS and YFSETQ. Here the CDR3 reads CASSLGLTGENNSPLHF. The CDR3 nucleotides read TGCGCCAGCAGCTTGGGCCTGACAGGGGAGAACAATTCACCCCTCCACTTT.

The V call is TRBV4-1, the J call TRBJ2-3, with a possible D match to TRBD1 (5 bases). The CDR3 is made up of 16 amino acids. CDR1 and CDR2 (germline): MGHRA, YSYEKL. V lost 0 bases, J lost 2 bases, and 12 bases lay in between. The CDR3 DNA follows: TGCGCCAGCAGCCAAGACCCCGACAGACTCACAGATACGCAGTATTTT. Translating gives CASSQDPDRLTDTQYF.

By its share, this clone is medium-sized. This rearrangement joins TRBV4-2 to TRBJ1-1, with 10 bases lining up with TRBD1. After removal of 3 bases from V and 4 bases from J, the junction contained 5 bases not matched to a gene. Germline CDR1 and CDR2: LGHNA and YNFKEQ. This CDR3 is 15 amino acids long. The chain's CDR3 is CASSHWTGGLTEAFF. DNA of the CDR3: TGTGCCAGCAGCCACTGGACAGGGGGTCTCACTGAAGCTTTCTTT.

DNA for the CDR3: TGTGCCAGCAGTTACGACGGAGCTAATGAAAAACTGTTTTTT. This gives the protein CASSYDGANEKLFF. The rearrangement uses TRBV6-5 and TRBJ1-4; D is unclear. Germline V CDR1 and CDR2: MNHEY, SVGAGI. The CDR3 runs to 14 residues. Trimming took 2 bases from V and 3 from J, leaving 7 bases between them.

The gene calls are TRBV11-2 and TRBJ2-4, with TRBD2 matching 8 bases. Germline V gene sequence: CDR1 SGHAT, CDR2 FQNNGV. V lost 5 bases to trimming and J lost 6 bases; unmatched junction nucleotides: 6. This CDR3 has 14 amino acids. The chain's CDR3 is CASSPKAGGNIQYF. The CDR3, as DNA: TGTGCCAGCAGCCCAAAGGCGGGGGGAAACATTCAGTACTTC.

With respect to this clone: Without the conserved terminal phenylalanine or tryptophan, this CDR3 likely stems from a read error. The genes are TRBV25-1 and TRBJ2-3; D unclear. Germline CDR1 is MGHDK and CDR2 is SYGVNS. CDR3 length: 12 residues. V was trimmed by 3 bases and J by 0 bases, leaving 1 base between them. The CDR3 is CASSDSTDTQYV. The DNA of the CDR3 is TGTGCCAGCAGTGACAGCACAGATACGCAGTATGTT.

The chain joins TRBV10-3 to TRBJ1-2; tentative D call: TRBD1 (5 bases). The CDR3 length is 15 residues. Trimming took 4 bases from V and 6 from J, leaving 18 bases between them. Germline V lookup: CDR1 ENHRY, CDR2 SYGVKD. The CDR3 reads CAISVGQGSSDGYTF. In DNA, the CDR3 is TGTGCCATCAGTGTGGGGCAGGGATCCTCAGATGGCTACACCTTC.

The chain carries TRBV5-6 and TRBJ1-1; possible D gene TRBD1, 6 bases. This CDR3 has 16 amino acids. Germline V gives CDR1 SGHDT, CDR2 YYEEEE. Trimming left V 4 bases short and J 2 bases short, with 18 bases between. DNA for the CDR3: TGTGCCAGCAGCACATCGACAGGTCACCCTAACACTGAAGCTTTCTTT. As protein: CASSTSTGHPNTEAFF. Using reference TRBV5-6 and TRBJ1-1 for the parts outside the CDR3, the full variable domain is DAGVTQSPTHLIKTRGQQVTLRCSPKSGHDTVSWYQQALGQGPQFIFQYYEEEERQRGNFPDRFSGHQFPNYSSELNVNALLLGDSALYLCASSTSTGHPNTEAFFGQGTRLTVV.

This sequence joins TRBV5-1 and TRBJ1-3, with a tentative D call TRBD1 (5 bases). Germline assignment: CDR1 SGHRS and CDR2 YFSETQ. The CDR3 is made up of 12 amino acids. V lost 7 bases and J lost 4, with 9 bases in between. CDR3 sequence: CASGGEGNTIYF. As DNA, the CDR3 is TGCGCCAGCGGGGGGGAAGGAAACACCATATATTTT.

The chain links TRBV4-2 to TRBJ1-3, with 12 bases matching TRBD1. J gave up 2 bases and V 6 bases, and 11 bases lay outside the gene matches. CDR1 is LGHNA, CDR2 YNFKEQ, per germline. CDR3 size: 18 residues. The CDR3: CASRSGTGGLGTGNTIYF. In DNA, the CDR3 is TGTGCCAGCAGGTCCGGGACAGGGGGCCTAGGAACTGGAAACACCATATATTTT.

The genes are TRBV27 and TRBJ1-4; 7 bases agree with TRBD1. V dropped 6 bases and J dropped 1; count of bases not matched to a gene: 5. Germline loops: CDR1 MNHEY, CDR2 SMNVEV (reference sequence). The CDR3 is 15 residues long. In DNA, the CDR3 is TGTGCCAGCAGAAGGGGGCCAGGAACTAATGAAAAACTGTTTTTT. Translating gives CASRRGPGTNEKLFF.

This CDR3 is CASGLTGLNTEAFF. The CDR3 coding sequence is TGCGCCAGCGGATTGACGGGTCTGAACACTGAAGCTTTCTTT. This chain uses TRBV5-1 with TRBJ1-1; D is undetermined. CDR1 is SGHRS, CDR2 YFSETQ, per germline. Trimming stripped 7 bases from V and 0 bases from J, with 13 bases between. This CDR3 contains 14 residues.

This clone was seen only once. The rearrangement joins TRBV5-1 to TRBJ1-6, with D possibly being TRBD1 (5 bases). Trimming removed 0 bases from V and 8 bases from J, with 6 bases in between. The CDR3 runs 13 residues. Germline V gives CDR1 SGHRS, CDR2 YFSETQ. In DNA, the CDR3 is TGCGCCAGCAGCTTGGGGGGGGATTCACCCCTCCACTTT. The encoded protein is CASSLGGDSPLHF.

The CDR3 nucleotides read TGCGCCAGCAGCTTGACCGGGACAGCGAACACTGAAGCTTTCTTT. This gives the protein CASSLTGTANTEAFF. The gene calls are TRBV5-1 and TRBJ1-1; 7 nucleotides align to TRBD1. CDR3 length equals 15 residues. Germline CDR1 reads SGHRS; CDR2 reads YFSETQ. The junction had 4 bases not matched to a gene; V was cut back by 1 base and J by 1 base.

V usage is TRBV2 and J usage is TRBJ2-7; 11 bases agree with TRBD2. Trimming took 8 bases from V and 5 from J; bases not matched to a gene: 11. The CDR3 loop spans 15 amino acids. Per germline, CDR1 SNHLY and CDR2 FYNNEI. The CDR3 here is CASGETSGVVDEQYF. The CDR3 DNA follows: TGTGCCAGCGGGGAGACTAGCGGGGTAGTCGACGAGCAGTACTTC.

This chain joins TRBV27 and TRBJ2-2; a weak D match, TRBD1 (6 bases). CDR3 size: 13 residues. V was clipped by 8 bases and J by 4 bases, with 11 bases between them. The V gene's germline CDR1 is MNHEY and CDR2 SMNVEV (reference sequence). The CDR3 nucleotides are TGTGCCAGCCTTCAGGGGATCACCGGGGAGCTGTTTTTT. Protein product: CASLQGITGELFF.

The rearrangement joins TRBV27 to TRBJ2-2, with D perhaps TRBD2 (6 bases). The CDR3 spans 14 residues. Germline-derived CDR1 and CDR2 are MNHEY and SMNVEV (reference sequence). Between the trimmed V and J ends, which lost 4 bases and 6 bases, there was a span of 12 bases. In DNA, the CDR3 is TGTGCCAGCAGTTCGGGACCGGGGGCCGGGGAGCTGTTTTTT. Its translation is CASSSGPGAGELFF.

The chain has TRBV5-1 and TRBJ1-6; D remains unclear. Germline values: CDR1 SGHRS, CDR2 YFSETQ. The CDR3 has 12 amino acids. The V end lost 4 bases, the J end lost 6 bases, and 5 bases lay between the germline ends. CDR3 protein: CASSPGNSPLHF. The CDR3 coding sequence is TGCGCCAGCAGCCCCGGTAATTCACCCCTCCACTTT.